This entry is about one TCR beta chain. Its target is not known. The data are from a study of T cells in Graves' hyperthyroidism and ophthalmopathy. Points from the study as a whole: A median around 6.8 months before onset, the model predicted ophthalmopathy.

RNA transcripts yielded amplified TCR beta CDR3 regions. HTBI primers were employed in a first-round RT-PCR of the TCR CDR3. TCRdb processed the multiplex PCR reads anew with MiXCR; each CDR3 protein has one entry. The data hold about 350,000 distinct CDR3 sequences, with approximately 18% observed a single time. Germline CDR1 reads MGHRA; CDR2 reads YSYEKL. With V trimmed by 9 bases and J by 6 bases, 7 bases remained unmatched. CDR3 length: 12 residues. The specimen was blood. This sequence was found in a woman under 40 with Graves' hyperthyroidism that later progressed to Graves' ophthalmopathy. The rearrangement uses TRBV4-1 and TRBJ1-1; TRBD1 aligns across 7 bases. In DNA, the CDR3 is TGCGCCAGTAGACAGGGATCGGCTGAAGCTTTCTTT. This translates into CASRQGSAEAFF.